This T cell receptor (beta chain) was recovered during a study of OX40 agonist ivuxolimab in advanced cancers. Study context: Patients were dosed intravenously with ivuxolimab at 0.01 to 10 mg/kg every 2 weeks. Prior therapy, whether anti-PD-1, anti-PD-L1 or anti-CTLA-4, was allowed, and about 39% had some.

In the case of this clone: Its cognate antigen is unknown.

The method was immunoSEQ multiplex PCR; TCRdb's version includes in-frame clones alone and lacks a portion of them. This table holds roughly 17,000 clones, approximately 86% found once. Study-wide points: At 0.1 to 3.0 mg/kg and by week 6, clonal expansion occurred in CD4+ and CD8+ blood T cells.

Trimming removed 8 bases from V and 2 bases from J, with 13 bases in between. The CDR3 runs 14 residues. Germline CDR1 reads MDHEN; CDR2 reads SYDVKM. The V call is TRBV28, the J call TRBJ2-1; D gene uncertain. This TCR derives from an adult with an advanced solid tumor such as melanoma, head and neck, liver or kidney cancer. The specimen was CD4+ or CD8+ T cells sorted from blood, collected in a trial of the OX40 agonist ivuxolimab. CDR3 amino acids: CASLGSRPYNEQFF. The CDR3 bases are TGTGCCAGCTTGGGGTCGCGGCCCTACAATGAGCAGTTCTTC.